This T cell receptor (beta chain) was retrieved from a study of CD8 T cells in Susac syndrome. The authors reverse transcribed roughly 0.45 to 1 ug RNA with random hexamers. TCRdb reprocessed the immunoSEQ multiplex PCR reads with MiXCR, giving one entry per CDR3 protein. The data show some 65,000 distinct CDR3 sequences, with about 94% seen just once and about 0.6% held by the top ten. This CDR3 is 11 amino acids long. Between the trimmed V and J ends, which lost 3 bases and 9 bases, there was a span of 6 bases. Germline lookup yields CDR1 SGHTA and CDR2 FQGTGA. This TCR was recovered from a human donor with multiple sclerosis. The specimen sequenced was CD8+ T cells from PBMCs. This chain joins TRBV7-3 and TRBJ2-1; D call uncertain. CDR3 DNA sequence: TGTGCCAGCAGCTTCCTAGGTGAGCAGTTCTTC. Protein: CASSFLGEQFF.